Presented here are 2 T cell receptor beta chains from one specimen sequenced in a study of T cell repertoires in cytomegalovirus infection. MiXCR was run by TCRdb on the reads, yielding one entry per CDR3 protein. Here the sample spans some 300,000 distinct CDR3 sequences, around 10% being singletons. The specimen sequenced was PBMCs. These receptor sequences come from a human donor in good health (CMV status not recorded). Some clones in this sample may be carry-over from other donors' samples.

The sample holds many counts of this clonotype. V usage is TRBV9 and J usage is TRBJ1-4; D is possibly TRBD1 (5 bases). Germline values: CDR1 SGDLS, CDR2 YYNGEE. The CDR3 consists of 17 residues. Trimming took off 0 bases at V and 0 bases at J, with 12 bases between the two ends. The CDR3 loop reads CASSVGQLGATNEKLFF. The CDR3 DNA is TGTGCCAGCAGCGTAGGGCAGTTGGGGGCAACTAATGAAAAACTGTTTTTT. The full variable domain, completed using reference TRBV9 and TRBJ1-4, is DSGVTQTPKHLITATGQRVTLRCSPRSGDLSVYWYQQSLDQGLQFLIQYYNGEERAKGNILERFSAQQFPDLHSELNLSSLELGDSALYFCASSVGQLGATNEKLFFGSGTQLSVL.

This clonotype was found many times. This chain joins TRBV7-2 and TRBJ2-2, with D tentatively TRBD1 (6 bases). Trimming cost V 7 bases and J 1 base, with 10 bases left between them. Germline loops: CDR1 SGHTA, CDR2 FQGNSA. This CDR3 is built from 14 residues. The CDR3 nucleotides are TGTGCCAGCAAACAGGGACAGAACACCGGGGAGCTGTTTTTT. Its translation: CASKQGQNTGELFF.